This T cell receptor beta chain was sequenced in a study of tumor and adjacent non-tumor tissue in lung cancer. Overall study: The cohort had roughly 12 adenocarcinoma, 2 squamous cell and 1 small cell patients.

Three rounds of nested PCR, following a modified ARM-PCR protocol, produced the TCRbeta library. MiXCR was run by TCRdb on the multiplex PCR reads, yielding one entry per CDR3 protein. The data hold tens of thousands of distinct CDR3 sequences, with 75% to 90% observed a single time. No cell sorting was done before RNA was extracted from the tissue. Donors were chemotherapy-naive, newly diagnosed lung cancer surgical patients in China, August–late 2014. Study-wide points: Higher tumor TCR diversity was associated with shorter survival. Normal lung showed higher cumulative top 100 clone frequency than tumor.

Germline lookup yields CDR1 SGHKS and CDR2 YYEKEE (reference sequence). The CDR3 runs to 14 residues. In regard to this clonotype: The antigen is not known. At one end, the junction sequence differs from germline, possibly due to a read error.

Sequenced input: lung tumor tissue. This receptor was identified in a woman aged 45-60 years with non-small cell lung cancer. The V and J genes are TRBV5-5 and TRBJ2-5; TRBD2 might be the D (6 bases). The CDR3 bases are TGTGCCAGCAGTCCCACCGGGGGTCAAGAGACCCAGTACTTT. Residues: CASSPTGGQETQYF.